Presented here are 3 T cell receptor beta chains from one specimen sequenced in a study of OX40 agonist ivuxolimab in advanced cancers. Measured with immunoSEQ multiplex PCR; TCRdb has only the in-frame clones, and not every one. Among 100,000 or so clones listed, approximately 95% were seen once. Sample: CD4+ or CD8+ T cells sorted from blood, taken in a trial of the OX40 agonist ivuxolimab. The receptors originated from an adult with an advanced solid tumor such as melanoma, head and neck, liver or kidney cancer.

This clone was seen more than once but under ten times. This chain links TRBV19 with TRBJ1-2, with D perhaps matching TRBD1 (5 bases). From germline, CDR1 is LNHDA and CDR2 SQIVND (reference sequence). V was pared by 3 bases and J by 7 bases, with 21 bases between. CDR3 size: 16 residues. CDR3 coding DNA: TGTGCCAGTAGTATGGTTCTTCGATTGGGGGGTAGTGGCTACACCTTC. It is translated as CASSMVLRLGGSGYTF.

This clone showed up just once. At one of its ends the junction is not consistent with the germline gene, which may arise from a read error. This chain links TRBV7-9 with TRBJ2-3; TRBD1 aligns across 8 bases. The CDR3 sequence is 17 residues long. Germline-derived CDR1 and CDR2 are SEHNR and FQNEAQ (reference sequence). CDR3 region: CASSLARGQVPTDTQYF. The CDR3 region has the DNA TGTGCCAGCAGTTTAGCACGGGGACAGGTCCCCACAGATACGCAGTATTTT.

The V gene is TRBV10-3, the J gene TRBJ2-7, with TRBD2 matching 8 bases. There are 13 residues in the CDR3. Germline V lookup: CDR1 ENHRY, CDR2 SYGVKD. Trimming at V came to 8 bases and at J to 5 bases, leaving 8 bases not matched to a gene. This chain's CDR3 is CAIRGGLAHEQYF. CDR3 in DNA: TGTGCCATCCGGGGCGGACTAGCCCACGAGCAGTACTTC.